One and the same sample provided the 11 T cell receptor beta chains below, sequenced in a study of blood T cell repertoires in COVID-19. This table comes from immunoSEQ multiplex PCR, and its TCRdb copy is limited to in-frame clones, with some not included. The sample consists of about 93,000 clones, around nine tenths of them appearing once. Input material: peripheral blood. The receptors here all came from a man between 60 and 70 years old with COVID-19, enrolled during active disease.

The rearrangement links TRBV30 to TRBJ2-7; TRBD1 aligns across 10 bases. V trimming: 7 bases; J trimming: 4 bases; junction bases outside the gene matches: 7. Germline V gene lookup returns CDR1 GTSNPN and CDR2 SVGIG (reference sequence). This CDR3 has 13 residues. This CDR3 reads CALSGTGAYEQYF. The CDR3 bases are TGTGCCTTGTCCGGGACAGGGGCTTACGAGCAGTACTTC.

The genes are TRBV19 and TRBJ2-1; 7 bases agree with TRBD1. Per the germline V gene, CDR1 is LNHDA and CDR2 is SQIVND (reference sequence). This CDR3 has 13 residues. Unmatched junction bases numbered 6, after V lost 6 bases and J lost 7 bases. The CDR3 region is CASRNRDRNEQFF. DNA of the CDR3: TGTGCCAGTAGAAACCGGGACAGAAATGAGCAGTTCTTC.

The table lists this clone with a few counts. The chain is built from TRBV5-1 and TRBJ2-7; maybe TRBD2 (5 bases). Trimming cost V 4 bases and J 2 bases, with 13 bases left between them. Per the germline V gene, CDR1 is SGHRS and CDR2 is YFSETQ. The CDR3 is made up of 14 amino acids. CDR3 residues: CASSPRNGAYEQYF. The DNA for the CDR3 is TGCGCCAGCAGCCCTCGCAACGGGGCCTACGAGCAGTACTTC.

The chain employs TRBV6-1 and TRBJ2-7, with a tentative D call TRBD1 (6 bases). Trimming pared 3 bases from V and 3 bases from J, leaving 9 bases between. This CDR3 spans 13 amino acids. Germline V gene lookup returns CDR1 MNHNS and CDR2 SASEGT. CDR3 region: CASSDGQSYEQYF. The DNA for the CDR3 is TGTGCCAGCAGTGATGGACAGAGCTACGAGCAGTACTTC.

V usage is TRBV7-9 and J usage is TRBJ2-1, with D possibly TRBD2 on 5 matching bases. The germline V and J ends were trimmed by 5 bases and 1 base, with 15 bases remaining between them. Germline V CDR1 and CDR2: SEHNR, FQNEAQ (reference sequence). The CDR3 is 16 amino acids. The CDR3 here is CASSLTDGESYNEQFF. Written as DNA, the CDR3 is TGTGCCAGCAGCCTAACCGACGGGGAATCCTACAATGAGCAGTTCTTC.

The J gene is TRBJ1-4, the V gene TRBV9, with 7 bases identical to TRBD1. CDR3 length: 16 amino acids. In germline, CDR1 is SGDLS, CDR2 YYNGEE. Trimming took 1 base from V and 7 from J; bases not matched to a gene: 10. The CDR3 spells CASSVSRHRGTEKLFF. CDR3 DNA: TGTGCCAGCAGCGTAAGCCGTCACAGGGGAACTGAAAAACTGTTTTTT. Supplemented by reference TRBV9 and TRBJ1-4, the full variable domain reads DSGVTQTPKHLITATGQRVTLRCSPRSGDLSVYWYQQSLDQGLQFLIQYYNGEERAKGNILERFSAQQFPDLHSELNLSSLELGDSALYFCASSVSRHRGTEKLFFGSGTQLSVL.

The CDR3 loop reads CASSRTGESEAFF. CDR3 nucleotide sequence: TGTGCCAGCAGCCGGACAGGGGAATCTGAAGCTTTCTTT. This chain joins TRBV2 and TRBJ1-1; 9 bases agree with TRBD1. Germline CDR1 and CDR2: SNHLY and FYNNEI. This CDR3 spans 13 amino acids. With 6 bases clipped from V and 6 bases from J, the junction kept 5 bases outside the gene matches.

The J gene is TRBJ1-1, the V gene TRBV10-1; D gene uncertain. The CDR3 spans 14 residues. Trimming stripped 3 bases from V and 7 bases from J, with 15 bases between. Germline lookup yields CDR1 WNHNN and CDR2 SYGVQD (reference sequence). The CDR3 DNA sequence: TGCGCCAGCAGTGACTCCGACGAAGGAGTTGAAGCTTTCTTT. Translated, it gives CASSDSDEGVEAFF.

This chain links TRBV18 with TRBJ1-4, with 7 bases aligning to TRBD1. The CDR3 has 16 residues. Germline V gene lookup returns CDR1 KGHSH and CDR2 LQKENI. V shed 4 bases and J 14 bases; nucleotides not matched to a gene: 19. The CDR3 nucleotides read TGTGCCAGCTCACTTGAGGGCAACCAAGGGACAGAAAGGCTGTTTTTT. This translates into CASSLEGNQGTERLFF.

This clone was counted between two and nine times. Compared with germline, one end of the junction differs, possibly owing to a read error. V gene TRBV7-7 combines with J gene TRBJ2-2; 11 positions agree with TRBD1. The CDR3 spans 16 residues. Looked up from germline, CDR1 is SSHAT and CDR2 is FNYEAQ (reference sequence). The CDR3 nucleotides read TGTGCTAGCAGCCGGGGGACAGGGGGTGACACCGGGGAGCTGTTTTTT. It yields the protein CASSRGTGGDTGELFF.

The V call is TRBV30, the J call TRBJ2-5, with TRBD1 identical over 9 bases. The trim removed 2 bases at V and 7 bases at J, leaving 11 bases unmatched. The germline gives CDR1 GTSNPN, CDR2 SVGIG (reference sequence). This CDR3 region has 15 residues. The chain's CDR3 is CAWSWGAGQGGTQYF. Here the CDR3 DNA reads TGTGCCTGGAGTTGGGGGGCGGGACAGGGAGGGACCCAGTACTTC.